One sample yielded the 5 T cell receptor beta chains listed below, sequenced in a study of T-cell memory formation after mild COVID-19. Each CDR3 protein gets one entry after TCRdb re-called the 5' RACE reads with MiXCR. The table lists roughly 400,000 distinct CDR3 sequences, more than 15% of them singletons. Sequencing was carried out using PBMCs or a T cell subset sorted from them (not recorded which). The receptor set was obtained from a man aged 18 to 29 who had mild COVID-19 (a few samples of this study predate the infection). Cell type and time point are not known.

This chain joins TRBV27 and TRBJ1-4, with 10 bases identical to TRBD1. Per the germline V gene, CDR1 is MNHEY and CDR2 is SMNVEV (reference sequence). This CDR3 has 17 amino acids. After removal of 6 bases from V and 6 bases from J, the junction contained 13 bases not matched to a gene. In DNA, the CDR3 is TGTGCCAGCAGCGCGGGAGTAAGGGACAGGGGATATGAAAAACTGTTTTTT. This encodes CASSAGVRDRGYEKLFF.

This clonotype was found a few times. The V and J genes are TRBV5-1 and TRBJ2-3, with D perhaps given as TRBD1 or TRBD2 (5 bases each). Trimming took off 7 bases at V and 5 bases at J, with 17 bases between the two ends. Germline CDR1 reads SGHRS; CDR2 reads YFSETQ. CDR3 length equals 14 residues. CDR3 loop: CASFDSGHEDTQYF. CDR3 bases: TGCGCCAGCTTTGACAGCGGTCATGAAGATACGCAGTATTTT.

This clonotype was seen many times. The V and J genes are TRBV6-6 and TRBJ2-2; a possible D gene is TRBD1 (5 bases). This CDR3 spans 15 amino acids. Germline values: CDR1 MNHNY, CDR2 SVGAGI (reference sequence). V shed 5 bases and J shed 6 bases, with 16 bases lying between them. The CDR3 bases are TGTGCCAGCAGTCCCCCCCCAGGGTTTGCCGGGGAGCTGTTTTTT. Its translation: CASSPPPGFAGELFF.

This clonotype has a handful of counts. V usage is TRBV7-9 and J usage is TRBJ2-1, with D tentatively TRBD2 (6 bases). Germline V gene data show CDR1 as SEHNR and CDR2 as FQNEAQ (reference sequence). The CDR3 covers 16 residues. V was clipped by 2 bases and J by 0 bases, with 11 bases between them. CDR3 sequence: CASSLSLASSYNEQFF. CDR3 DNA: TGTGCCAGCAGCTTATCGCTAGCGAGCTCCTACAATGAGCAGTTCTTC.

This clonotype was counted between two and nine times. This chain connects TRBV6-2 or TRBV6-3 to TRBJ1-5, with D hard to call. The germline V gene encodes CDR1 MNHEY and CDR2 SVGEGT. V shed 10 bases and J shed 3 bases, with 19 bases lying between them. The CDR3 runs 15 residues. The CDR3 coding sequence is TGTGCCACCCTGAGTCGTGGGTATGACAATCAGCCCCAGCATTTT. Translated, it gives CATLSRGYDNQPQHF.